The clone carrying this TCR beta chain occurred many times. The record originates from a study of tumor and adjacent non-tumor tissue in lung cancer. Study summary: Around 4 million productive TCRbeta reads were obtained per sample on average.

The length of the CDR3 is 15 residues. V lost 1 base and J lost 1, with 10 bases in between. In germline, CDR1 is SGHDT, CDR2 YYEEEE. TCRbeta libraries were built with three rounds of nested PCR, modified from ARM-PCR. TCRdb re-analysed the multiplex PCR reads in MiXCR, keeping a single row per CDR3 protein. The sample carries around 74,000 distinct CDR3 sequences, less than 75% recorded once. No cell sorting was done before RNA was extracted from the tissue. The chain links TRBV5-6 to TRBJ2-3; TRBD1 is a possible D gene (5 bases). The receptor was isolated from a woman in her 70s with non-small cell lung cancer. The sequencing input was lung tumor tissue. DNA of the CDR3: TGTGCCAGCAGCTTGAGGGGCGTACGCACAGATACGCAGTATTTT. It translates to CASSLRGVRTDTQYF.